This T cell receptor (beta chain) derives from a study of OX40 agonist ivuxolimab in advanced cancers. Study-level background: Cohort: approximately 83% men, mean age around 60, aged about 23 to 79. Prior checkpoint blockade (anti-PD-1, anti-PD-L1 or anti-CTLA-4) was permitted; under 50% had it. Three patients, one with hepatocellular carcinoma and two with cutaneous melanoma, responded partially. Broader study findings: No antigen was identified for the clonally expanded peripheral T cells.

Turning to this clone: Its target is not known.

The CDR3 loop spans 14 amino acids. In germline, CDR1 is SGHRS, CDR2 YFSETQ. V was clipped by 3 bases and J by 4 bases, with 12 bases between them. Clones were sequenced by immunoSEQ multiplex PCR, and TCRdb holds only the in-frame ones, with some missing. Of about 77,000 clones listed, 65% to 90% are singletons. The rearrangement uses TRBV5-1 and TRBJ2-3; D unclear. This clonotype was sampled from an adult with an advanced solid tumor such as melanoma, head and neck, liver or kidney cancer. The source was CD4+ or CD8+ T cells sorted from blood, collected in a trial of the OX40 agonist ivuxolimab. CDR3 residues: CASSSKGGSDTQYF. As DNA, the CDR3 is TGCGCCAGCAGCTCCAAGGGTGGTTCAGATACGCAGTATTTT.